This T cell receptor (beta chain) was identified during a study of blood T cell repertoires in COVID-19. For the study at large: Samples representing acute and convalescent COVID-19 were sourced from the United States, Italy and Spain. PBMCs, B-cell-depleted T cells, or T cells were the source of the cDNA or gDNA that made up the material.

Seattle patient enrollment occurred during active infection, with longitudinal follow-up thereafter. In germline, CDR1 is MNHNS, CDR2 SASEGT. V was cut by 2 bases and J by 7 bases, with 12 bases left in between. This CDR3 contains 15 residues. Source study methods: Cell counts per sample came from amplifying reference gene primers. Assay used: immunoSEQ multiplex PCR; TCRdb lists only in-frame clones, some missing. V, J and clone size are taken as reported in that table, and D and trimming were inferred from the DNA itself. The sample includes about 230,000 clones, 65% to 90% seen only once; the top ten take 11%. This clone was seen a single time.

The chain has TRBV6-1 and TRBJ1-6; D is unclear. Specimen: peripheral blood. The clonotype was recovered from a man aged 45-60 years with COVID-19, enrolled during active disease. CDR3 coding DNA: TGTGCCAGCAGTGAAATGGCGCGGCTGAATTCACCCCTCCACTTT. Protein product: CASSEMARLNSPLHF.